Following are 10 T cell receptor beta chains from one sample sequenced in a study of PD-L1 blockade in urothelial cancer (dated by TCRdb to about 2017). The meaning of the sample's time point label: pretreatment peripheral blood. Library prep was done by the immunoSEQ multiplex PCR assay. Here the immuneACCESS table is served through TCRdb, limited to in-frame sequences with V and J called. Missing clones are a known gap in these copies; in checked studies unresolved V genes cover under half, and the rest lacks a known reason. The sample profile shows tens of thousands of clones; under 90% of them were found once. Together, the top ten hold 3.2% of the sample. Material: PBMCs, obtained around atezolizumab (anti-PD-L1) treatment. These receptors came from a man between 65 and 85 years old with urothelial cancer.

This clone was observed a handful of times. This chain joins TRBV6-1 and TRBJ2-1, with 8 positions matching TRBD2. The junction had 9 bases not matched to a gene; V was cut back by 6 bases and J by 8 bases. The CDR3 spans 14 residues. Germline values: CDR1 MNHNS, CDR2 SASEGT. The CDR3 sequence is CASRRVSGNDEQFF. The CDR3 nucleotides are TGTGCCAGCAGGAGGGTTAGCGGGAACGATGAGCAGTTCTTC.

The chain combines TRBV28 with TRBJ2-1; D unclear. V lost 1 base to trimming and J lost 8 bases, with 15 bases between them. CDR1 is MDHEN and CDR2 is SYDVKM in the germline V gene. The CDR3 length is 15 residues. CDR3 region: CASSLSISQIDEQFF. DNA of the CDR3: TGTGCCAGCAGTTTATCTATTAGCCAGATCGATGAGCAGTTCTTC.

The chain joins TRBV7-9 to TRBJ2-2, with D possibly matching TRBD1 (6 bases). Germline V gene data show CDR1 as SEHNR and CDR2 as FQNEAQ (reference sequence). V lost 4 bases, J lost 2 bases, and 11 bases lay in between. This CDR3 has 15 residues. The CDR3 DNA reads as TGTGCCAGCAGCTCCCGGGACATAAACACCGGGGAGCTGTTTTTT. Protein: CASSSRDINTGELFF.

The rearrangement uses TRBV5-1 and TRBJ2-3; TRBD2 matches 7 bases. Germline CDR1 and CDR2: SGHRS and YFSETQ. The J segment lost 6 bases and the V segment lost 0 bases, leaving 4 bases of the junction unmatched. CDR3 length equals 14 residues. The CDR3 is CASSLGGSADTQYF. DNA for the CDR3: TGCGCCAGCAGCTTGGGCGGGAGTGCGGATACGCAGTATTTT. Complete variable domain (other parts from reference TRBV5-1 and TRBJ2-3): KAGVTQTPRYLIKTRGQQVTLSCSPISGHRSVSWYQQTPGQGLQFLFEYFSETQRNKGNFPGRFSGRQFSNSRSEMNVSTLELGDSALYLCASSLGGSADTQYFGPGTRLTVL.

This chain joins TRBV27 and TRBJ1-1, with 7 bases aligning to TRBD1. The CDR3 contains 14 residues. Germline V gives CDR1 MNHEY, CDR2 SMNVEV (reference sequence). V gave up 3 bases and J gave up 2 bases; unmatched junction bases: 3. The CDR3 sequence is CASSFQGGNTEAFF. In DNA, the CDR3 is TGTGCCAGCAGTTTTCAGGGGGGCAACACTGAAGCTTTCTTT.

This clone came up a few times. CDR3 in DNA: TGTGCCAGCAGTTTATCGCACGGTGCCTACGAGCAGTACTTC. Amino acids: CASSLSHGAYEQYF. The chain links TRBV27 to TRBJ2-7; D remains unclear. This CDR3 spans 14 amino acids. Germline V gene data show CDR1 as MNHEY and CDR2 as SMNVEV (reference sequence). V shed 0 bases and J shed 2 bases, with 8 bases lying between them.

Relative to its sample, this clone is medium-sized. The chain carries TRBV15 and TRBJ2-1, with a possible D match to TRBD2 (7 bases). CDR1 LNHNV and CDR2 YYDKDF come from the germline V gene (reference sequence). Trimming took 3 bases from V and 9 from J, leaving 9 bases between them. The CDR3 consists of 12 residues. Written as DNA, the CDR3 is TGTGCCACCAGCAGGGGAGGGGGTGAGCAGTTCTTC. This codes for CATSRGGGEQFF.

The genes are TRBV19 and TRBJ2-1; a possible D gene is TRBD2 (6 bases). Trimming removed 3 bases at V and 2 bases at J, with 11 bases between. The CDR3 has 15 amino acids. Germline assignment: CDR1 LNHDA and CDR2 SQIVND (reference sequence). CDR3 region: CASSMTRDPYNEQFF. CDR3 DNA: TGTGCCAGTAGTATGACTAGGGACCCCTACAATGAGCAGTTCTTC. Complete variable domain (other parts from reference TRBV19 and TRBJ2-1): DGGITQSPKYLFRKEGQNVTLSCEQNLNHDAMYWYRQDPGQGLRLIYYSQIVNDFQKGDIAEGYSVSREKKESFPLTVTSAQKNPTAFYLCASSMTRDPYNEQFFGPGTRLTVL.

CDR3 coding DNA: TGTGCCAGCAGATACGACAGGAACACTGAAGCTTTCTTT. It yields the protein CASRYDRNTEAFF. The gene calls are TRBV6-5 and TRBJ1-1; D possibly corresponds to TRBD1 (5 bases). CDR1 and CDR2 from the germline V gene are MNHEY and SVGAGI. The CDR3 is 13 residues long. V lost 6 bases and J lost 1, with 9 bases in between.

The chain joins TRBV10-3 to TRBJ2-1, with a possible D match to TRBD2 (5 bases). The germline V gene has CDR1 ENHRY and CDR2 SYGVKD. The V end lost 10 bases, the J end lost 5 bases, and 33 bases lay between the germline ends. The CDR3 is made up of 19 amino acids. CDR3 in amino acids: CATRRRPEVAVRDNNEQFF. CDR3 coding DNA: TGTGCCACCCGCAGGCGCCCGGAGGTCGCGGTAAGAGACAACAATGAGCAGTTCTTC.